These 3 T cell receptor beta chains share one sample of origin, sequenced in a study of T cell repertoires in cytomegalovirus infection. TCRdb reanalysed the reads using MiXCR and keeps one entry per CDR3 protein. The sample has around 240,000 distinct CDR3 sequences, roughly 22% seen once; the top ten hold 18%. Sequencing was performed on CD8+ T cells from PBMCs. These receptors were obtained from a human donor in good health (CMV status not recorded). Some clones in this sample may be carry-over from other donors' samples.

The J gene is TRBJ2-7, the V gene TRBV19; D gene uncertain. From germline, CDR1 is LNHDA and CDR2 SQIVND (reference sequence). This CDR3 spans 12 amino acids. V lost 4 bases, J lost 7 bases, and 11 bases lay in between. The CDR3 loop is CASSTSGVEQYF. The CDR3 DNA reads as TGTGCCAGTAGTACGTCAGGTGTAGAGCAGTACTTC.

This clonotype appeared many times. The J gene is TRBJ1-1, the V gene TRBV4-1, with D uncertain. Trimming pared 4 bases from V and 4 bases from J, leaving 10 bases between. Germline assignment: CDR1 MGHRA and CDR2 YSYEKL. The CDR3 length is 13 residues. This CDR3 reads CASSLSGPTEAFF. The DNA of the CDR3 is TGCGCCAGCAGCCTATCCGGACCCACTGAAGCTTTCTTT.

This chain links TRBV20-1 with TRBJ2-1; D call uncertain. The CDR3 extends over 12 amino acids. CDR1 DFQATT and CDR2 SNEGSKA come from the germline V gene (reference sequence). Trimming cost V 0 bases and J 4 bases, with 4 bases left between them. CDR3 sequence (DNA): TGCAGTGCTAGAGATATTTACAATGAGCAGTTCTTC. The encoded protein is CSARDIYNEQFF.